These T cell receptor beta chains were read from a single sample in a study of blood T cell repertoires in COVID-19. Clones were read by immunoSEQ multiplex PCR, and TCRdb kept only the in-frame ones, dropping some. This sample has 150,000 to 200,000 clones, with 88% found just once. Sequenced input: peripheral blood. These receptor sequences come from a man aged 40-50 years with active or convalescent COVID-19. The CDR3 runs from the conserved cysteine through the conserved F or W. The D gene is left open where the match is weak. Some rows mark clone size as missing; the rest say once, few, many or name a class of expanded clone.

size,J,D,V,DNA,CDR3
NA,TRBJ1-1,NA,TRBV19,TGTGCCAGTAGTATAGAGGCAAGCGCTGAAGCTTTCTTT,CASSIEASAEAFF
once,TRBJ2-7,NA,TRBV5-6,TGTGCCAGCAGCCAAGAGTGGCGGGAAGGATCCTACGAGCAGTACTTC,CASSQEWREGSYEQYF
NA,TRBJ1-5,TRBD1,TRBV7-9,TGTGCCAGCAGCTTACTCGGGACAGGGGGCAGCCAGCCCCAGCATTTT,CASSLLGTGGSQPQHF
NA,TRBJ1-3,NA,TRBV19,TGTGCCAGTAGTAAAAACAGGGCCCGCTCTGGAAACACCATATATTTT,CASSKNRARSGNTIYF
NA,TRBJ2-7,TRBD2,TRBV4-1,TGCGCCAGCAGCCAAGGGGGGACTAGCGGGAGGGCCCACGAGCAGTACTTC,CASSQGGTSGRAHEQYF
NA,TRBJ2-6,NA,TRBV5-1,TGCGCCAGCAGCTTGGAACTATCAATCTCTGGGGCCAACGTCCTGACTTTC,CASSLELSISGANVLTF
NA,TRBJ2-7,TRBD1,TRBV6-5,TGTGCCAGCAGGACAGGGACCATGCGCTACGAGCAGTACTTC,CASRTGTMRYEQYF
NA,TRBJ1-1,NA,TRBV11-2,TGTGCCAGCAGCTTAGATACGTTCGGGGAGGCTTTCTTT,CASSLDTFGEAFF
NA,TRBJ2-1,TRBD2,TRBV6-4,TGTGCCAGCAGCGAGCGGGAGTTATTGAATGAGCAGTTCTTC,CASSERELLNEQFF
NA,TRBJ2-7,NA,TRBV5-7,TGTGCCAGCAGCCCACCCTCGAAGGGGGGGCAGCAGTACTTC,CASSPPSKGGQQYF
NA,TRBJ2-7,TRBD1,TRBV9,TGTGCCAGCAGCTCCTTGACAGGGGGGTACGAGCAGTACTTC,CASSSLTGGYEQYF
NA,TRBJ2-3,NA,TRBV7-3,TGTGCCAGCAGCTCCGAGGGAGCTTCAGATACGCAGTATTTT,CASSSEGASDTQYF
NA,TRBJ2-1,NA,TRBV3-1/TRBV3-2,TGTGCCAGCAGCCAGAAAGCGTACAATGAGCAGTTCTTC,CASSQKAYNEQFF
NA,TRBJ1-6,TRBD1,TRBV13,TGTGCCAGCAGCCGGAAGGGGGCTCTTGGAAATTCACCCCTCCACTTT,CASSRKGALGNSPLHF
NA,TRBJ1-2,TRBD1,TRBV3-1/TRBV3-2,TGTGCCAGCAGCCGGGACAGGGTGAGCTACACCTTC,CASSRDRVSYTF
NA,TRBJ1-2,TRBD1,TRBV28,TGTGCCAGCAGTTCCCAGGGGGCGGCAATGGATGGCTACACCTTC,CASSSQGAAMDGYTF
NA,TRBJ2-1,TRBD1,TRBV5-1,TGCGCCAGCAGCTTGGACCCAGGGGGCGATGAGCAGTTCTTC,CASSLDPGGDEQFF
NA,TRBJ2-3,NA,TRBV3-1/TRBV3-2,TGTGCCAGCAGCCGAACGGGGTATCGCACAGATACGCAGTATTTT,CASSRTGYRTDTQYF
NA,TRBJ2-5,NA,TRBV6-1,TGTGCCAGCAGTGAGGCCGCAGAGACCCAGTACTTC,CASSEAAETQYF
NA,TRBJ1-5,TRBD1,TRBV6-5,TGTGCCAGCAGCCGACAGGGGAATCAGCCCCAGCATTTT,CASSRQGNQPQHF
NA,TRBJ1-2,NA,TRBV9,TGTGCCAGCAGCGTAGCACCGACAGAAAACTATGGCTACACCTTC,CASSVAPTENYGYTF
NA,TRBJ1-2,TRBD1,TRBV6-5,TGTGCCACCACGACAGGGATTAACTATGGCTACACCTTC,CATTTGINYGYTF
NA,TRBJ1-2,NA,TRBV3-1/TRBV3-2,TGTGCCAGCAGCCTCAGGGTCAACTATGGCTACACCTTC,CASSLRVNYGYTF
NA,TRBJ2-7,NA,TRBV6-1,TGTGCCAGCAGTGGAGCGCCCACTGGGCAGTACTTC,CASSGAPTGQYF
NA,TRBJ1-3,TRBD1,TRBV7-2,TGTGCCAGCAGCTCACCTATTCAGACAGGGGGCCTTCGGCACACCATATATTTT,CASSSPIQTGGLRHTIYF